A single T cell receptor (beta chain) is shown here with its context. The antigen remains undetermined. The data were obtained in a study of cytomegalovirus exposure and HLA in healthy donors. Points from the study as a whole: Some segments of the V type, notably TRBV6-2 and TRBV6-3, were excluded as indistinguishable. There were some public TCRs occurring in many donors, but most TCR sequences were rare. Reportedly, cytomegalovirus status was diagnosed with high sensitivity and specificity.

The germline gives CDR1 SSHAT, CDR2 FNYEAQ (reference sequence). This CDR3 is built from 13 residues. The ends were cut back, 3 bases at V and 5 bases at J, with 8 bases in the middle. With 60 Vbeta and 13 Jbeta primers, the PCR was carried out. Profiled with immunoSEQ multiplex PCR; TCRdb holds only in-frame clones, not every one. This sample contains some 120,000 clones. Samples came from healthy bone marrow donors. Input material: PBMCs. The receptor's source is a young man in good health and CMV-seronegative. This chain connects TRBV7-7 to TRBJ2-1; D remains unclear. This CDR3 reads CASSFSHDNEQFF. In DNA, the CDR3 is TGTGCCAGCAGCTTTAGCCATGACAATGAGCAGTTCTTC.